Listed below are T cell receptor beta chains from one sample, sequenced in a study of a mutant IDH1 vaccine in newly diagnosed glioma. Sequencing used immunoSEQ multiplex PCR; TCRdb keeps in-frame clones, though not all of them. This table has 25,000 to 35,000 clones, around nine tenths appearing once. Sample: PBMCs, taken from a glioma patient treated with radiotherapy, temozolomide or both. The receptor source for this set is a middle-aged woman with glioma. Each CDR3 is given with its conserved first and last residue. The order of the fields is J gene, V gene, clone size, CDR3 protein. Some rows have no size entry. The others give once, few or many, or a class for an expanded clone.

j_call: TRBJ2-1
v_call: TRBV6-1
clone_size: .
cdr3_aa: CASSESGLYNEQFF

j_call: TRBJ2-3
v_call: TRBV15
clone_size: .
cdr3_aa: CATGSRGGPADTQYF

j_call: TRBJ1-1
v_call: TRBV7-8
clone_size: .
cdr3_aa: CASSLEQGSTEAFF

j_call: TRBJ2-2
v_call: TRBV4-1
clone_size: .
cdr3_aa: CASSHSPAGNTGELFF

j_call: TRBJ1-3
v_call: TRBV7-8
clone_size: .
cdr3_aa: CASSSRETGNTIYF

j_call: TRBJ2-7
v_call: TRBV29-1
clone_size: .
cdr3_aa: CSAPGQGQYEQYF

j_call: TRBJ2-3
v_call: TRBV25-1
clone_size: .
cdr3_aa: CASRVADTQYF

j_call: TRBJ1-5
v_call: TRBV6-1
clone_size: once
cdr3_aa: CASRADRPRHF

j_call: TRBJ2-7
v_call: TRBV6-5
clone_size: .
cdr3_aa: CASSYSRTGGYEQYF

j_call: TRBJ1-2
v_call: TRBV2
clone_size: .
cdr3_aa: CATRQGAYYGYTF

j_call: TRBJ2-7
v_call: TRBV29-1
clone_size: .
cdr3_aa: CSVGDRGLEQYF

j_call: TRBJ1-6
v_call: TRBV15
clone_size: .
cdr3_aa: CATSRITGTGSPLHF